A selection of T cell receptor beta chains follows, all from one sample in a study of T-cell memory formation after mild COVID-19. TCRdb used MiXCR to reprocess the 5' RACE reads, holding one entry per CDR3 protein. Of fewer than 150,000 distinct CDR3 sequences in the sample, 11% to 15% are singletons; the top ten hold around 30%. Sequenced: PBMCs or a T cell subset sorted from them (not recorded which). The receptors shown here come from an adult woman who had mild COVID-19 (a few samples of this study predate the infection). Cell type and time point are not known. CDR3s include the opening cysteine and the closing phenylalanine or tryptophan. The D gene is left open where the match is weak. Expanded clones are given a class, and other clones once, few, many or no size at all.

v_gene	abundance	d_gene	j_gene	CDR3aa	CDR3nt
TRBV18	-	-	TRBJ2-7	CASSPPQVNYEQYF	TGTGCCAGCTCACCACCGCAGGTCAACTACGAGCAGTACTTC
TRBV7-6	few	TRBD2	TRBJ2-1	CASSFGRTSGKGTYNEQFF	TGTGCCAGCAGCTTCGGTCGGACTAGCGGGAAAGGGACTTACAATGAGCAGTTCTTC
TRBV2	-	-	TRBJ1-1	CASSEALSRDAFF	TGTGCCAGCAGTGAAGCGCTTTCAAGGGATGCTTTCTTT
TRBV7-9	-	-	TRBJ2-7	CASSLVGIYEQYF	TGTGCCAGCAGCTTAGTAGGAATCTACGAGCAGTACTTC
TRBV29-1	-	TRBD1	TRBJ1-2	CSVRGLYGYTF	TGCAGCGTTAGGGGGCTCTATGGCTACACCTTC
TRBV6-5	few	TRBD1	TRBJ2-1	CASSGQATYNEQFF	TGTGCCAGCAGTGGACAGGCTACGTACAATGAGCAGTTCTTC
TRBV13	few	-	TRBJ2-4	CASSFRTREHKNIQYF	TGTGCCAGCAGCTTTCGGACCCGGGAGCACAAAAACATTCAGTACTTC
TRBV24-1	few	TRBD2	TRBJ2-7	CATSASSGSWYEQYF	TGTGCCACCAGTGCAAGTAGCGGGAGCTGGTACGAGCAGTACTTC
TRBV11-3	few	-	TRBJ2-5	CASSSKGPDSQETQYF	TGTGCCAGCAGCTCTAAGGGCCCGGACAGTCAAGAGACCCAGTACTTC
TRBV12-3/TRBV12-4	few	TRBD1	TRBJ1-5	CASSYGTAYSNQPQHF	TGTGCCAGCAGCTATGGGACAGCCTATAGCAATCAGCCCCAGCATTTT
TRBV2	-	-	TRBJ2-5	CASSYYGGETQYF	TGTGCCAGCAGTTACTATGGCGGTGAGACCCAGTACTTC
TRBV5-4	-	-	TRBJ2-2	CASSWGSGTGELFF	TGTGCCAGCAGCTGGGGCTCGGGGACCGGGGAGCTGTTTTTT
TRBV4-3	many	-	TRBJ2-7	CASSPRGTFYEQYF	TGCGCCAGCAGCCCGAGGGGGACTTTCTACGAGCAGTACTTC
TRBV7-3	-	-	TRBJ2-3	CASSQGVTSTDTQYF	TGTGCCAGCAGCCAGGGAGTTACTAGCACAGATACGCAGTATTTT
TRBV5-1	many	-	TRBJ1-3	CASSLACHGNTIYF	TGCGCCAGCAGCTTGGCATGCCATGGAAACACCATATATTTT
TRBV9	-	-	TRBJ2-7	CASSASPSYEQYF	TGTGCCAGCAGCGCCTCCCCATCCTACGAGCAGTACTTC
TRBV4-3	few	-	TRBJ2-1	CASSQGRGRGNEQFF	TGCGCCAGCAGCCAAGGGCGAGGAAGGGGCAATGAGCAGTTCTTC
TRBV20-1	few	TRBD2	TRBJ2-3	CSATPPREGLADTQYF	TGCAGTGCTACTCCTCCACGGGAGGGCCTGGCAGATACGCAGTATTTT
TRBV18	few	-	TRBJ1-1	CASSSGWRGTEAFF	TGTGCCAGCTCGTCTGGATGGAGGGGCACTGAAGCTTTCTTT
TRBV12-3/TRBV12-4	many	-	TRBJ1-1	CASSLWAPNTEAFF	TGTGCCAGCAGTTTGTGGGCGCCGAACACTGAAGCTTTCTTT
TRBV7-3	-	-	TRBJ2-2	CASSHGTGGELFF	TGTGCCAGCAGCCACGGGACGGGGGGGGAGCTGTTTTTT
TRBV12-3/TRBV12-4	-	TRBD1	TRBJ1-2	CASSFGTDYGYTF	TGTGCCAGCAGTTTTGGGACAGACTATGGCTACACCTTC
TRBV19	few	TRBD2	TRBJ2-7	CASSIDPAGGTYEQYF	TGTGCCAGTAGTATAGATCCAGCGGGAGGGACCTACGAGCAGTACTTC
TRBV5-5	-	TRBD2	TRBJ2-7	CASSPGTSGMKEQYF	TGTGCCAGCAGCCCCGGGACTAGCGGGATGAAAGAGCAGTACTTC
TRBV7-6	-	TRBD2	TRBJ2-3	CASTYSGSSGTDTKYF	TGTGCCAGCACCTATAGCGGGAGTAGTGGCACAGATACGAAGTATTTT
TRBV6-6	few	-	TRBJ1-1	CASSYGAGLTEAFF	TGTGCCAGCAGTTACGGCGCCGGATTAACTGAAGCTTTCTTT
TRBV7-9	few	TRBD2	TRBJ2-1	CASSRVREGGYNEQFF	TGTGCCAGCAGCCGGGTGCGGGAGGGAGGATACAATGAGCAGTTCTTC
TRBV27	-	-	TRBJ2-7	CASSLSTGGGYEQYF	TGTGCCAGCAGTCTTTCGACGGGGGGCGGCTACGAGCAGTACTTC
TRBV7-9	-	TRBD1	TRBJ2-7	CASSSNRGTSYEQYF	TGTGCCAGCAGCTCGAACAGGGGCACAAGCTACGAGCAGTACTTC
TRBV6-2/TRBV6-3	-	-	TRBJ2-5	CASNTPRGGGTQYF	TGTGCCAGCAATACACCCCGGGGAGGAGGGACCCAGTACTTC
TRBV19	-	TRBD2	TRBJ2-2	CASSIAGGTGELFF	TGTGCCAGTAGTATAGCGGGGGGAACCGGGGAGCTGTTTTTT
TRBV20-1	-	-	TRBJ2-7	CSAQFGVYEQYF	TGCAGTGCTCAGTTCGGAGTCTACGAGCAGTACTTC
TRBV5-6	few	-	TRBJ2-1	CASSDGGGGYNEQFF	TGTGCCAGCAGCGACGGCGGGGGCGGGTACAATGAGCAGTTCTTC
TRBV7-6	few	TRBD1	TRBJ2-7	CASSSPGTGGSEQYF	TGTGCCAGCAGCTCACCCGGGACAGGGGGCTCCGAGCAGTACTTC
TRBV7-2	-	TRBD2	TRBJ2-1	CASSPGLAREEQFF	TGTGCCAGCAGCCCGGGACTAGCGAGGGAGGAGCAGTTCTTC
TRBV9	few	TRBD2	TRBJ2-5	CASSGSGGAGETQYF	TGTGCCAGCAGCGGGAGCGGGGGGGCAGGAGAGACCCAGTACTTC
TRBV7-9	few	TRBD2	TRBJ2-1	CATQDSGGDNEQFF	TGTGCCACCCAAGATAGCGGGGGGGACAATGAGCAGTTCTTC
TRBV20-1	-	TRBD2	TRBJ2-1	CSVRLAGAKDNEQFF	TGCAGTGTCAGACTAGCGGGGGCCAAAGACAATGAGCAGTTCTTC
TRBV5-6	-	-	TRBJ2-3	CASSLSLGDTQYF	TGTGCCAGCAGCTTGAGTTTGGGTGATACGCAGTATTTT
TRBV6-5	few	-	TRBJ2-5	CASSYLRGETQYF	TGTGCCAGCAGCTATCTAAGAGGAGAGACCCAGTACTTC
TRBV13	-	-	TRBJ1-1	CASSLLWGRTNTEAFF	TGTGCCAGCAGCCTACTGTGGGGTCGGACGAACACTGAAGCTTTCTTT
TRBV12-3/TRBV12-4	-	-	TRBJ1-1	CASGLSAEAFF	TGTGCCAGCGGCCTTTCAGCTGAAGCTTTCTTT
TRBV6-1	-	-	TRBJ1-1	CASSEGGTEAFF	TGTGCCAGCAGTGAGGGGGGCACTGAAGCTTTCTTT
TRBV4-1	-	-	TRBJ2-3	CASSPQVGDADTQYF	TGCGCCAGCAGCCCCCAGGTGGGGGACGCAGATACGCAGTATTTT
TRBV4-2	-	-	TRBJ2-1	CASSQEDHIYTEQFF	TGTGCCAGCAGCCAAGAGGACCACATCTACACTGAGCAGTTCTTC
TRBV5-6	many	-	TRBJ2-2	CASSLGSNTGELFF	TGTGCCAGCAGCTTAGGCAGTAACACCGGGGAGCTGTTTTTT
TRBV27	-	-	TRBJ2-3	CASSVWSGTDTQYF	TGTGCCAGCAGTGTTTGGAGTGGGACAGATACGCAGTATTTT
TRBV4-1	few	-	TRBJ1-5	CASSQAAGSGNQPQHF	TGCGCCAGCAGCCAAGCAGCAGGGTCGGGCAATCAGCCCCAGCATTTT
TRBV19	few	-	TRBJ1-4	CASSTPRMGDSNEKLFF	TGTGCCAGTAGTACCCCAAGGATGGGGGACTCTAATGAAAAACTGTTTTTT
TRBV7-9	-	TRBD1	TRBJ2-1	CASSARTGNNEQFF	TGTGCCAGCAGCGCACGGACAGGCAACAATGAGCAGTTCTTC
TRBV27	few	TRBD1	TRBJ2-5	CASGQLGWTGQETQYF	TGTGCCAGCGGCCAGCTCGGGTGGACAGGCCAAGAGACCCAGTACTTC
TRBV2	-	-	TRBJ2-7	CASASTILRGGFYEQYF	TGTGCCAGCGCCTCGACGATTCTTCGCGGAGGGTTCTACGAGCAGTACTTC
TRBV27	-	TRBD1	TRBJ2-1	CASSSTGTGAMDEQFF	TGTGCCAGCAGCTCGACCGGGACAGGGGCTATGGATGAGCAGTTCTTC
TRBV7-9	-	TRBD1	TRBJ2-3	CASSDTRDRETSDTDTQYF	TGTGCCAGCAGCGACACCCGGGACAGGGAAACTTCGGACACAGATACGCAGTATTTT
TRBV9	-	-	TRBJ2-3	CASSVYGGGDTQYF	TGTGCCAGCAGCGTTTACGGGGGTGGAGATACGCAGTATTTT
TRBV7-9	few	-	TRBJ2-1	CASSHPTGSYNEQFF	TGTGCCAGCAGTCACCCCACGGGCTCCTACAATGAGCAGTTCTTC
TRBV7-2	few	-	TRBJ2-3	CASSFPRDGTDTQYF	TGTGCCAGCAGCTTCCCGCGGGACGGCACAGATACGCAGTATTTT